The 6 T cell receptor beta chains reported below all come from one sample, sequenced in a study of blood T cell repertoires in COVID-19 (dated by TCRdb to 2020 to 2021). Library preparation employed the immunoSEQ multiplex PCR assay. The source is immuneACCESS, and TCRdb retained only in-frame sequences with V and J called. Part of the clones is not carried over; for the studies checked, unresolved V genes explain less than half of this, and the remainder is unexplained. This sample comprises some 150,000 clones, roughly 86% of them detected only once. The top ten constitute 6% to 7.5% of the sample. Sequencing used peripheral blood. These receptors all stem from a woman aged 80 or older in a cohort sampled during active or convalescent COVID-19.

This sequence joins TRBV28 and TRBJ2-3, with TRBD2 identical over 10 bases. The CDR3 has 14 residues. Unmatched junction bases numbered 4, after V lost 1 base and J lost 9 bases. Per the germline V gene, CDR1 is MDHEN and CDR2 is SYDVKM. CDR3 residues: CASSLSRTSGTQYF. The CDR3 DNA sequence: TGTGCCAGCAGTTTATCGCGGACTAGCGGCACGCAGTATTTT.

The chain links TRBV10-3 to TRBJ2-5; possible D gene TRBD1, 5 bases. Germline-derived CDR1 and CDR2 are ENHRY and SYGVKD. Trimming removed 6 bases from V and 2 bases from J, with 10 bases in between. CDR3 length: 13 residues. CDR3 residues: CAIRGGHQETQYF. CDR3 nucleotide sequence: TGTGCCATCAGGGGCGGACATCAAGAGACCCAGTACTTC.

V and J are TRBV12-3 or TRBV12-4 and TRBJ1-1, with D unclear. V was clipped by 6 bases and J by 1 base, with 9 bases between them. The CDR3 covers 13 residues. CDR3 region: CASSWAENTEAFF. The CDR3 DNA reads as TGTGCCAGCAGCTGGGCCGAGAACACTGAAGCTTTCTTT.

The rearrangement links TRBV10-3 to TRBJ2-3; 9 bases align to TRBD2. There are 13 residues in the CDR3. CDR1 is ENHRY and CDR2 is SYGVKD in the germline V gene. V lost 10 bases and J lost 4; bases outside the gene matches: 6. The DNA for the CDR3 is TGTGCCAGCCTAGCGGGAAGGGCAGATACGCAGTATTTT. Amino acids: CASLAGRADTQYF.

A note on this clone: This CDR3 is also generated by other DNA sequences in the sample. The chain combines TRBV19 with TRBJ1-1, with D unclear. Trimming removed 8 bases at V and 1 base at J, with 11 bases between. This CDR3 is built from 13 residues. CDR1 LNHDA and CDR2 SQIVND come from the germline V gene (reference sequence). The CDR3 coding sequence is TGTGCCAGTTCTGACACACCGAACACTGAAGCTTTCTTT. Protein sequence: CASSDTPNTEAFF.

The chain is built from TRBV6-5 and TRBJ1-1; TRBD1 matches 9 bases. The junction had 8 bases not matched to a gene; V was cut back by 8 bases and J by 1 base. Per germline, CDR1 MNHEY and CDR2 SVGAGI. This CDR3 spans 15 amino acids. In DNA form, the CDR3 reads TGTGCCAGCCTTGTTGGACAGGGGTGGAACACTGAAGCTTTCTTT. This sequence encodes CASLVGQGWNTEAFF.